This T cell receptor (beta chain) was recorded in a study of blood T cell repertoires in COVID-19. The germline V gene has CDR1 LGHNA and CDR2 YSLEER. The CDR3 totals 17 residues. J was trimmed by 6 bases and V by 0 bases; bases with no gene match: 9. Profiling relied on immunoSEQ multiplex PCR, and the TCRdb table lists in-frame clones only, not all of them. The sample records approximately 500,000 clones, roughly 88% being singletons. Two negative PCRs, clearance, or symptom resolution characterized the recovered Cohort 3 donors. The source is a woman in her 40s who had recovered from COVID-19. The chain employs TRBV4-3 and TRBJ2-1; 9 bases are shared with TRBD2. The material sequenced was PBMCs or T cells enriched from blood (not recorded which). The CDR3 DNA is TGCGCCAGCAGCCAAGAGACTAGCGGCAGCGGGAGCAATGAGCAGTTCTTC. This translates into CASSQETSGSGSNEQFF.